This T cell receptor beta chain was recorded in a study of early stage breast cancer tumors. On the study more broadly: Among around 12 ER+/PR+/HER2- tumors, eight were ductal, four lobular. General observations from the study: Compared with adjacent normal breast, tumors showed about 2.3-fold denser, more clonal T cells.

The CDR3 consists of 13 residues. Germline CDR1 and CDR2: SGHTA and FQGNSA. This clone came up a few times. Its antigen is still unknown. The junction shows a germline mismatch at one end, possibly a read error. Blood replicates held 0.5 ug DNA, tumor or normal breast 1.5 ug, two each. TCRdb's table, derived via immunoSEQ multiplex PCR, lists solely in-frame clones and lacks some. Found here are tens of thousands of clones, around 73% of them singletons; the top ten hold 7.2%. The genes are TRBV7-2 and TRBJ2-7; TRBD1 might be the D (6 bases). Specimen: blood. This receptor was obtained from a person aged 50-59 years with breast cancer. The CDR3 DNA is TGTGCCAGCCATGACAGGACCTCCAACGAGCAGTACTTC. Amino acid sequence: CASHDRTSNEQYF.